The source of this T cell receptor beta chain is a study of T cell repertoires in cytomegalovirus infection. Study-wide context: Well-studied HLA-B-restricted CMV epitopes were used in the study alongside recently identified HLA-C-restricted ones. Shared public TCR beta signatures pointed to both CMV infection and a matching HLA type. Study results and limitations: CMV-specific TCR beta clonotypes restricted by HLA-C were the ones dominating the ex vivo response. Cumulative frequency of public TCR beta families picked out carriers of CMV plus the relevant HLA.

Germline CDR1 SGHTA, CDR2 FQGNSA. V lost 1 base and J lost 5, with 9 bases in between. The CDR3 has 13 amino acids. With respect to this clonotype: What it recognizes is unknown.

TCRdb reprocessed the reads via MiXCR and lists one record per CDR3 protein. The sample holds approximately 990,000 distinct CDR3 sequences, roughly 31% seen once. The receptor was isolated from a human donor in good health (CMV status not recorded). Some clones in this sample may be carry-over from other donors' samples. This sample comprised cultured CD8+ T cells from PBMCs, obtained from culture after CMV antigen stimulation. V usage is TRBV7-2 and J usage is TRBJ2-7, with no clear D. CDR3 loop: CASSLGGLNEQYF. The CDR3, as DNA: TGTGCCAGCAGCTTAGGCGGCCTCAACGAGCAGTACTTC.